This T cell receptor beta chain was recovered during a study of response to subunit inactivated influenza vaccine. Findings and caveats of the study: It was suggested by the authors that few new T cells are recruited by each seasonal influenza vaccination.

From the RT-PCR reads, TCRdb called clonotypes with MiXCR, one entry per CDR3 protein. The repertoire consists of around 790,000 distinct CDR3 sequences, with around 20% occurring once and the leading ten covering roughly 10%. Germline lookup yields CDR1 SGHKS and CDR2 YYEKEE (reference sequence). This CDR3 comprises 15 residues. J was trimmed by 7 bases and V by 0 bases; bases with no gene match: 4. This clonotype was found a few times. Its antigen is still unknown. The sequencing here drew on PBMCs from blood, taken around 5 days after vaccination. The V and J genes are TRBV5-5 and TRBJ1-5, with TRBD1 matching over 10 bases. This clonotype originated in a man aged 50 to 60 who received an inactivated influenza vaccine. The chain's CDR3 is CASSLGTGGIQPQHF. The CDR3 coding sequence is TGTGCCAGCAGCTTGGGGACAGGGGGGATCCAGCCCCAGCATTTT. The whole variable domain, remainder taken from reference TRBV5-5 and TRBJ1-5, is DAGVTQSPTHLIKTRGQQVTLRCSPISGHKSVSWYQQVLGQGPQFIFQYYEKEERGRGNFPDRFSARQFPNYSSELNVNALLLGDSALYLCASSLGTGGIQPQHFGDGTRLSIL.